This T cell receptor (beta chain) is from a study of blood T cell repertoires in COVID-19. Study summary: The United States, Italy and Spain supplied acute and convalescent COVID-19 samples. T cells, B-cell-depleted T cells, or PBMCs supplied cDNA or gDNA.

Seattle's cohort entered during active infection and was followed longitudinally. How the authors handled the data: Nucleated cell counts were estimated from reference gene primer amplification. The repertoire was sequenced with immunoSEQ multiplex PCR; TCRdb's copy has only in-frame clones and lacks some. The DNA gave D and trimming, while V, J and clone size come from that table. The sample contains fewer than 200,000 clones, roughly 86% of which appear only once. This clone was counted once. What was sequenced was peripheral blood. The source of this sequence is a woman of 80 years or more with COVID-19, enrolled during active disease.

CDR3 in DNA: TGTGCCAGCAGTTATATCGGGGGTCAGCCCCAGCATTTT. Translating gives CASSYIGGQPQHF. The chain carries TRBV6-6 and TRBJ1-5, with a possible D match to TRBD1 (5 bases). The germline V gene encodes CDR1 MNHNY and CDR2 SVGAGI (reference sequence). V lost 3 bases to trimming and J lost 6 bases, with 9 bases between them. This CDR3 contains 13 residues.